Listed below are T cell receptor beta chains from one sample, sequenced in a study of blood T cell repertoires in COVID-19. The protocol was immunoSEQ multiplex PCR, while the TCRdb copy is restricted to in-frame clones and leaves out a portion. The top ten hold roughly 8.7% of the sample, which has around 200,000 clones, more than 70% seen once. The sample consisted of peripheral blood. These receptors originate from a man aged 40-49 years with active or convalescent COVID-19. The CDR3 runs from the conserved cysteine through the conserved F or W.

>TRBJ2-7|TRBV2
CASRGARDRGSWEQYF
>TRBJ1-3|TRBV18
CASAPQTVSGNTIYF
>TRBJ2-1|TRBV6-4
CASKAQASSYNEQFF
>TRBJ1-2|TRBV10-3
CATSGREEDYGYTF
>TRBJ2-4|TRBV27
CASSLLGGRNIQYF
>TRBJ2-1|TRBV4-2
CASSQAELGEQFF
>TRBJ1-3|TRBV19
CASTLFRGISGNTIYF
>TRBJ1-3|TRBV4-2
CASSQDIPGGGNTIYF
>TRBJ1-1|TRBV7-9
CASSPGTEREAFF
>TRBJ2-7|TRBV13
CASSSSSEQYF
>TRBJ1-4|TRBV10-3
CATGDTTMTELFF
>TRBJ2-1|TRBV11-3
CASSLGDGSYNEQFF
>TRBJ2-7|TRBV5-4
CASSLSTGVEAEQYF
>TRBJ2-6|TRBV5-1
CASTDRAYGANVLTF
>TRBJ1-2|TRBV10-3
CAISDRGPEDGYTF
>TRBJ2-7|TRBV5-4
CASSWGVSGPLSYEQYF
>TRBJ2-5|TRBV19
CASSHSRTSGQETQYF
>TRBJ2-3|TRBV7-3
CASSLTPGQGDTQYF
>TRBJ1-5|TRBV7-8
CASSSTGERGNQPQHF
>TRBJ2-1|TRBV5-1
CASSPGQGMDEQFF
>TRBJ2-2|TRBV4-2
CASSQATVSSTGELFF
>TRBJ1-1|TRBV4-3
CASSQGDRGGEEAFF
>TRBJ2-7|TRBV5-1
CASSWGQGGEQYF
>TRBJ1-6|TRBV30
CAWSVPRDRPNSPLHF
>TRBJ2-7|TRBV10-1
CASSEPSTGSNEQYF
>TRBJ2-6|TRBV4-3
CASSQHNGQGMSGANVLTF
>TRBJ1-4|TRBV29-1
CSVVGAVNEKLFF
>TRBJ2-7|TRBV6-5
CASSYQTGARSYEQYF
>TRBJ2-5|TRBV19
CASSSPVAGEETQYF
>TRBJ1-6|TRBV7-9
CASGAPGIRENSPLHF
>TRBJ1-2|TRBV6-5
CASLGIRSNYGYTF
>TRBJ1-1|TRBV5-1
CASSSGRGNTEAFF
>TRBJ2-1|TRBV7-9
CASSLGDRAIEQFF
>TRBJ1-2|TRBV5-4
CASSLSGGGYTF
>TRBJ1-3|TRBV7-9
CASSPMRVNSGNTIYF
>TRBJ1-6|TRBV21-1
CASSKRELGYSPLHF
>TRBJ2-2|TRBV12-3/TRBV12-4
CASSSLSGELFF
>TRBJ2-7|TRBV3-1/TRBV3-2
CASGRLAGGSYEQYF
>TRBJ2-3|TRBV2
CASSEMGLAGSTDTQYF
>TRBJ1-4|TRBV27
CASSRWDRDEKLFF
>TRBJ1-2|TRBV3-1/TRBV3-2
CASSPGSERGYTF
>TRBJ2-3|TRBV11-3
CASSLDGTDTQYF
>TRBJ1-1|TRBV7-8
CASSRDRGLNTEAFF
>TRBJ1-5|TRBV11-2
CASSQAAGGGQPQHF
>TRBJ2-3|TRBV6-2/TRBV6-3
CASSSLGGVDTQYF
>TRBJ2-7|TRBV2
CASSGQGVYEQYF